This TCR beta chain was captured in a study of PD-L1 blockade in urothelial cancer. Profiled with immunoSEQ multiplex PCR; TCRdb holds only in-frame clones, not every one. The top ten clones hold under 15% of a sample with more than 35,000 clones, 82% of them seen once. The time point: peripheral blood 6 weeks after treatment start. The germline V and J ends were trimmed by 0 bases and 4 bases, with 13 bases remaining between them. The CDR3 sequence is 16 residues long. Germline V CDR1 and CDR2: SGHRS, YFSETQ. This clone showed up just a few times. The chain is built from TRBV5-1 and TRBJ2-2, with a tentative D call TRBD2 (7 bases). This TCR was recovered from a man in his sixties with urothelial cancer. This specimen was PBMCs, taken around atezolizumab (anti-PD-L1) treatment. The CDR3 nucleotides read TGCGCCAGCAGCTTGGATGGGGGGGCGAGCACCGGGGAGCTGTTTTTT. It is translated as CASSLDGGASTGELFF.